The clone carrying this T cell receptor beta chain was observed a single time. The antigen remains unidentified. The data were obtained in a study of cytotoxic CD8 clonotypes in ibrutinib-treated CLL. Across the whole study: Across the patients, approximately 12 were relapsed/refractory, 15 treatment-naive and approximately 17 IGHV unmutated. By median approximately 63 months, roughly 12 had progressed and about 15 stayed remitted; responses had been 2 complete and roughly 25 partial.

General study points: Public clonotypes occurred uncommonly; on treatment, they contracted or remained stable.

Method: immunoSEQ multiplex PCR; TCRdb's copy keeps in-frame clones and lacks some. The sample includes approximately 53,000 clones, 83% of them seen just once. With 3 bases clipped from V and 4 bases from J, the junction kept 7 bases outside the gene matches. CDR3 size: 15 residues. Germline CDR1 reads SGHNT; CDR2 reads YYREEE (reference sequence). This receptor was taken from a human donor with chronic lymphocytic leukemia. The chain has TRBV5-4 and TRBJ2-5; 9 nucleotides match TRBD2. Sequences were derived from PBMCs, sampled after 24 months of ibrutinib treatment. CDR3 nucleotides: TGTGCCAGCAGCTCTGGCGGGGGGGCGCGAGAGACCCAGTACTTC. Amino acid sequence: CASSSGGGARETQYF.